This T cell receptor beta chain was observed in a study of PD-1 blockade in mismatch repair-deficient tumors. Study at large: Enrolled about 2013-2016, patients had progressing, pretreated mismatch repair-deficient cancers of 12 to 13 types. Study observations and caveats: Tumor-resident clones, often absent from pretreatment blood, expanded after pembrolizumab and then contracted.

This CDR3 contains 15 residues. The germline V gene has CDR1 SGHDT and CDR2 YYEEEE. V lost 0 bases and J 2 bases, leaving 11 bases between the germline ends. Note on this clone: Its antigen remains unknown.

Every patient had mismatch repair deficiency by PCR or immunohistochemistry. A few pembrolizumab responders had their TCRs sequenced. Clones were sequenced by immunoSEQ multiplex PCR, and TCRdb holds only the in-frame ones, with some missing. There are approximately 120,000 clones in the sample; 86% occur only once, and less than 15% lies in the top ten. Here the sequenced sample was peripheral blood, taken 44 weeks after starting pembrolizumab. The sequence derives from an adult with mismatch repair-deficient cancer. V gene TRBV5-6 combines with J gene TRBJ1-1; weak D call: TRBD1 (5 bases). The CDR3 region is CASSLEGILNTEAFF. As DNA, the CDR3 is TGTGCCAGCAGCTTGGAGGGGATCCTAAACACTGAAGCTTTCTTT.